This T cell receptor beta chain stems from a study of cytomegalovirus exposure and HLA in healthy donors (TCRdb year 2017). The study in broad terms: In an earlier analysis of under 750 of the donors, 276 Gb of sequence data and 90 million to 120 million unique TCR beta sequences from about 179 million T cells were reported. Of the approximately 400 genotyped donors, approximately 83% fell in the genetic ancestry cluster associated with self-reported Caucasian donors. In an earlier analysis of 500 to 650 of the donors, high-throughput TCR beta sequencing was used to judge whether each TCR beta V gene segment behaved as functional or pseudogenic. Donor age, sex, ethnicity and CMV serostatus were compiled alongside the repertoire data. Approximately 300 gigabases of sequencing data and tens of millions of unique TCR sequences made up an early release that covered roughly 670 HLA-typed donors. The aim of the study was to test whether cataloging public T cell receptors could identify signatures of past pathogen exposure. Typing coverage differed by locus: A, B, C, DRB1 and DQB1 were typed in about 620-640 donors, DQA1 in 500 to 550, DPA1 in over 600, and DPB1 in just under 480. High-throughput TCR immunosequencing, statistical association of individual TCRs with disease status, and machine learning were combined to predict cytomegalovirus infection status. Class I and class II HLA loci were covered by the typing at four-digit resolution. Besides the first cohort of 500 to 700 subjects, a separate validation cohort made up of 120 different subjects was used. Among over 350 genotyped donors of the cohort, an average of around 240,000 unique TCR beta nucleotide sequences were sequenced per donor, around 18% of them non-productive. Several DR-DQ haplotypes were treated as single units for association and clustering because of strong linkage in the cohort. All discovery cohort repertoires had been generated on a single sequencing platform. The later analysis used no new phenotypic data to find candidate immune exposures, relying instead on TCR beta sequences and their occurrence across donors. A later genetic analysis took genome-wide SNP genotypes for about 65% of the roughly 670 donors and used that subset as a discovery cohort. In a later analysis, previously published TCR beta repertoires from several hundred donors were re-analyzed and high-resolution HLA genotyping was added so that TCR occurrence patterns could be studied. The study profiled the T cell repertoires of 500 to 800 subjects by immunosequencing and related them to cytomegalovirus serostatus.

This clone has just a few counts. Its antigen is unknown. No qualities accompany the bases; no much larger clone lies one base away. V loses 2 bases, J loses 0 bases, and the germline ends lie 5 bases apart. The cysteine opens and the phenylalanine closes a CDR3 of 15 amino acids. The sequence is cut down to CDR3 DNA, 45 bases in frame from base 1. Via the germline V gene, CDR1 is MDHEN and CDR2 SYDVKM. What the work shows at the level of the full study, not this receptor alone: Correlated functional status among segregating V segments might reflect linkage disequilibrium, but an unknown experimental factor could not be ruled out. In a later analysis, TCR association rates were found to vary across HLA loci, with the most associated TCRs seen for DRB1 alleles and the fewest for HLA-C alleles. The classifier was reported to diagnose cytomegalovirus status with high specificity and sensitivity in both the original cohort and the validation cohort. The cohort was sequenced for TCR beta chains only, and without alpha or paired-chain data the features that could be detected were limited. Some IMGT-functional V segments, including TRBV6-2 and TRBV6-3, could not be told apart with the 87-base-pair reads, so those segments were excluded. A cluster of highly shared sequence variants was judged likely to represent a technical artifact of the sequencing pipeline. V-gene and J-gene trimming of TCR beta chains was associated with a missense DCLRE1C variant in a later genetic analysis, and the association was replicated in an independent cohort. In a later genetic analysis, fewer N-insertions in productive TCRs were reported among donors in an Asian-associated ancestry cluster than the roughly 710-donor mean. The only immune exposure information available for the cohort was CMV serostatus. In the study, 150 to 200 TCR beta chains were listed as associated with cytomegalovirus. The presence/absence analyses assumed that sequencing depth was roughly uniform across donors, and that assumption may not be true. In an earlier analysis of some 500 of the donors, most TCR beta V segments were observed in productive rearrangements about 90% or about 30% of the time, broadly matching IMGT annotations. A further reported finding was that TCR beta sequences accurately predicted the HLA-A and HLA-B alleles for most subjects in the first cohort. In a later analysis, several top co-occurrence clusters were reported to appear linked to parvovirus B19, influenza, CMV and Epstein-Barr virus. Approximately 16 rarely observed V segments, including chromosome 9 orphons, were excluded from the earlier analysis of several hundred of the donors because counts were too low. Because HLA typing was missing for some donors at each locus, association tests included only the typed subset. According to the authors, the approach could potentially be generalized to other disease states and immunological phenotypes. Assigning TCR associations to individual alleles was difficult when HLA alleles, especially DR and DQ, strongly co-occurred. Specific HLA alleles were associated with roughly 17,000 TCR beta sequences at a false discovery rate of 0.05 in a later analysis. Most TCR sequences were seen in very few donors, while some public TCRs were found in many individuals. In a later analysis, most CMV-associated TCR beta chains were found to appear HLA-restricted, with HLA associations seemingly driven largely by CMV exposure. In vitro tests confirmed that a few of the cytomegalovirus-associated TCR beta chains recognize cytomegalovirus antigens. In a later analysis, HLA-associated TCR beta chains were found to be more clonally expanded and to have lower generation probabilities than equally common non-associated chains.

The library relied on the immunoSEQ multiplex PCR assay. For the multiplex PCR, a mixture combining 60 forward primers for TCR Vbeta segments and 13 reverse primers for TCR Jbeta segments was used. The CDR3 region of rearranged TCR beta genes was amplified from genomic DNA by a multiplex PCR assay. The Illumina HiSeq System was used to sequence the amplified TCR beta libraries as 87-base-pair reads. The study's processing was this. Across the 670 or so repertoires, a later analysis counted around 80 million unique TCR beta chains, approximately 10 million of which were shared by at least two donors. Raw reads were error-corrected and collapsed into unique sequences with a nearest-neighbor algorithm that merged closely related sequences to remove PCR and sequencing errors. To assign V, D and J gene segments, CDR3 sequences were aligned to IMGT reference sequences. For a sequence to be retained, a match of at least six nucleotides was required to both a V gene segment and a J gene segment. Rearrangements were called productive when the CDR3 lacked stop codons and stayed in frame with V and J; all others were non-productive. CDR3 was defined by IMGT convention, running from the second conserved V-encoded cysteine to the conserved J-encoded phenylalanine. In an earlier analysis of approximately 590 of the donors, sequences lacking an unambiguous match to a single V gene segment were excluded. An earlier analysis of about 590 of the donors classified V segments as functional when productive rearrangements were above 56.7% and as segregating when the standard deviation between donors was above 5%. A statistical classification framework was built to diagnose cytomegalovirus status from the catalog of TCR beta chain sequences. A later analysis assigned V and J genes by comparing TCR nucleotide sequences with IMGT/GENE-DB human TR gene sequences. The TCRdist pipeline was used in a later analysis to assign CDR3 sequences and most-parsimonious VDJ recombination scenarios. A later analysis defined each TCR beta chain by its CDR3 amino acid sequence plus V-gene family, and excluded reads lacking a unique V-gene family. A later analysis removed 592 highly shared, low-generation-probability nucleotide sequences to deal with suspected cross-contamination and a sequencing artifact. In a later analysis, a clonal expansion index was calculated for each public chain from normalized within-repertoire ranks of inferred template counts. In a later analysis, generation probabilities were computed with a VDJ recombination model fitted to out-of-frame rearrangements, and the resulting probabilities were checked against IGoR. In a later analysis, TCR-TCR, TCR-HLA and TCR-CMV co-occurrence was scored with hypergeometric tests, and a repertoire-size bias correction was applied to TCR pairs. In a later analysis, false discovery rates were estimated by permuting HLA or CMV assignments 20 times. A later analysis grouped co-occurring TCRs with DBSCAN, adding TCRdist sequence similarity when clustering within HLA-allele-positive subsets. For co-occurrence clustering, repertoires with fewer than 30,000 or more than 120,000 public chains were excluded, along with four or five repertoires with anomalous nucleotide sharing. Entries here come from immuneACCESS through TCRdb and include only in-frame sequences with V and J called. Some clones fail to appear in such tables; in the studies checked, an unresolved V gene covers under half of the shortfall, and the cause of the remainder is unknown. The V and J calls and clone size were taken over from that table, and D and trimming were inferred from the DNA. A total of over 85,000 clones appear in this sample, 7.6% of them only once. Jointly, the top ten make up about 2.3% of the sample.

The cohort consisted of hundreds of healthy bone marrow donors. At the time of sampling, every cohort member was nominally healthy, though immune exposures that went unrecorded were likely present. The donor tested CMV seronegative and was one of the 352 seronegative cohort members. A peripheral blood sample was collected from each donor, and TCR beta sequencing was performed on peripheral blood mononuclear cells. The Qiagen DNeasy Blood Extraction Kit was used to extract genomic DNA from the blood cell samples. This receptor was identified in a man between 45 and 60 years old in good health and CMV-seronegative. The source material was PBMCs. Recombination joined TRBV28 with TRBJ2-6; too little of a D gene remains to name it. The sequenced DNA is TGTGCCAGCAGTTTAGAGATCTCTGGGGCCAACGTCCTGACTTTC. It translates to CASSLEISGANVLTF.